A selection of T cell receptor beta chains follows, all from one sample in a study of Ad26.COV2.S vaccination and SARS-CoV-2 variants. Sequencing was performed with immunoSEQ multiplex PCR; in TCRdb, only in-frame clones are kept and a portion is missing. The sample comprises more than 85,000 clones, around 80% of which are singletons, and approximately 15% rests with the top ten. The sequencing here drew on peripheral blood, taken after recovery from COVID-19. Source of these receptors: a human donor who had recovered from COVID-19. CDR3s include the opening cysteine and the closing phenylalanine or tryptophan. The D gene is left open where the match is weak. Clone size is shown for a subset of rows, as once, few, many or a class of expanded clone.

TRBV21-1	-	TRBJ2-3	-	CASSKGTGPKGTQYF	TGTGCCAGCAGCAAAGGGACAGGGCCCAAGGGTACGCAGTATTTT
TRBV19	-	TRBJ1-4	-	CASRNRDNEKLFF	TGTGCCAGTAGGAACAGGGATAATGAAAAACTGTTTTTT
TRBV19	-	TRBJ1-5	TRBD1	CASPTYGQGATYSNQPQHF	TGTGCCAGTCCAACCTACGGGCAGGGGGCAACTTATAGCAATCAGCCCCAGCATTTT
TRBV5-1	once	TRBJ1-1	-	CASSFGRGSQDTEAFF	TGCGCCAGCAGTTTCGGTCGGGGGTCTCAGGACACTGAAGCTTTCTTT
TRBV5-1	-	TRBJ2-5	-	CASSSETAWETQYF	TGCGCCAGCAGCTCGGAGACTGCCTGGGAGACCCAGTACTTC
TRBV28	-	TRBJ1-5	-	CATKVGGLGYSNQPQHF	TGTGCCACCAAGGTGGGAGGCCTCGGATATAGCAATCAGCCCCAGCATTTT
TRBV27	-	TRBJ1-4	TRBD1	CASSLAGGQGNEKLFF	TGTGCCAGCAGTTTAGCGGGGGGACAGGGGAACGAAAAACTGTTTTTT
TRBV4-1	-	TRBJ2-1	TRBD1	CASRTSQGAVYNEQFF	TGCGCCAGCCGAACGTCGCAGGGGGCGGTGTACAATGAGCAGTTCTTC
TRBV18	-	TRBJ1-3	-	CASSPRGNTIYF	TGTGCCAGCTCACCAAGGGGAAACACCATATATTTT
TRBV7-3	-	TRBJ2-3	-	CASSLLARAFGTDTQYF	TGTGCCAGCAGCTTATTGGCCAGGGCTTTTGGGACAGATACGCAGTATTTT
TRBV3-1/TRBV3-2	-	TRBJ2-5	-	CASSPGAQETQYF	TGTGCCAGCAGCCCTGGGGCCCAAGAGACCCAGTACTTC
TRBV11-2	-	TRBJ2-7	-	CASTNSYEQYF	TGTGCCAGCACCAACTCCTACGAGCAGTACTTC
TRBV19	-	TRBJ1-5	TRBD1	CASSPPGGLQPQHF	TGTGCCAGTAGTCCCCCAGGGGGCCTTCAGCCCCAGCATTTT
TRBV14	-	TRBJ1-5	-	CASSQDYTPSNQPQHF	TGTGCCAGCAGCCAAGACTATACACCGAGCAATCAGCCCCAGCATTTT
TRBV12-3/TRBV12-4	once	TRBJ1-5	-	CASRTGRSPQHF	TGTGCCAGCAGAACAGGGAGGTCGCCCCAGCATTTT
TRBV28	-	TRBJ1-6	TRBD1	CASRFTGDNSPLHF	TGTGCCAGCAGGTTCACAGGGGACAATTCACCCCTCCACTTT
TRBV28	-	TRBJ1-2	-	CASLRGYGYTF	TGTGCCTCCCTCAGGGGATATGGCTACACCTTC
TRBV7-9	-	TRBJ1-6	-	CASSLLGDVKSPLHF	TGTGCCAGCAGCTTATTGGGAGATGTAAAGTCACCCCTCCACTTT
TRBV2	-	TRBJ2-3	TRBD2	CASSGPSGVRDTQYF	TGTGCCAGCAGCGGCCCTAGCGGGGTCAGAGATACGCAGTATTTT
TRBV19	-	TRBJ1-6	-	CASSRPVRGDNSPLHF	TGTGCCAGTAGCCGCCCCGTTCGGGGGGATAATTCACCCCTCCACTTT
TRBV7-9	-	TRBJ1-1	-	CASRSTNTEAFF	TGTGCCAGCAGGTCAACGAACACTGAAGCTTTCTTT
TRBV6-5	few	TRBJ1-2	TRBD1	CASIGTALNKNGYTF	TGTGCCAGCATAGGGACAGCCCTAAATAAGAATGGCTACACCTTC
TRBV6-5	-	TRBJ1-2	-	CASTTVRGGGYTF	TGTGCCAGCACCACGGTCAGGGGTGGTGGCTACACCTTC
TRBV9	-	TRBJ2-7	TRBD2	CASSAPSGGTNEQYF	TGTGCCAGCAGCGCCCCTAGCGGGGGGACCAACGAGCAGTACTTC
TRBV14	-	TRBJ2-5	-	CASSPAVGSGTQYF	TGTGCCAGCAGCCCCGCTGTAGGGTCGGGGACCCAGTACTTC
TRBV4-3	-	TRBJ2-7	TRBD2	CASSLTGLAPRQYF	TGCGCCAGCAGCCTCACGGGACTAGCTCCCCGGCAGTACTTC
TRBV7-6	-	TRBJ2-1	TRBD2	CASSLGGLAGTYNEQFF	TGTGCCAGCAGCTTAGGTGGCCTAGCGGGGACCTACAATGAGCAGTTCTTC
TRBV5-1	-	TRBJ1-2	-	CASSNGTQTFYGYTF	TGCGCCAGCAGCAATGGGACCCAAACGTTTTATGGCTACACCTTC
TRBV27	-	TRBJ1-1	TRBD1	CASSSRQGPNTEAFF	TGTGCCAGCAGTTCCAGACAGGGGCCGAACACTGAAGCTTTCTTT
TRBV5-6	-	TRBJ2-7	-	CASSGDSLAYEQYF	TGTGCCAGCAGCGGGGACTCCTTGGCCTACGAGCAGTACTTC
TRBV5-4	-	TRBJ1-1	TRBD1	CASSSGRRGQGTEAFF	TGTGCCAGCTCATCGGGCCGCCGGGGACAGGGGACTGAAGCTTTCTTT
TRBV11-2	-	TRBJ1-2	TRBD1	CASSLVADRGDYGYTF	TGTGCCAGCAGCTTAGTTGCGGACAGGGGCGACTATGGCTACACCTTC
TRBV7-3	-	TRBJ2-2	-	CASKQDLNTGELFF	TGTGCCAGCAAACAGGACCTTAACACCGGGGAGCTGTTTTTT
TRBV4-1	few	TRBJ2-6	-	CASSKGRGTGRANVLTF	TGCGCCAGCAGCAAGGGGAGGGGGACCGGTCGGGCCAACGTCCTGACTTTC
TRBV9	-	TRBJ2-3	-	CASSVDHRGDTDTQYF	TGTGCCAGCAGCGTGGATCACCGGGGCGACACAGATACGCAGTATTTT
TRBV6-1	-	TRBJ1-5	-	CASSEGNTGPQHF	TGTGCCAGCAGTGAAGGAAACACGGGGCCCCAGCATTTT